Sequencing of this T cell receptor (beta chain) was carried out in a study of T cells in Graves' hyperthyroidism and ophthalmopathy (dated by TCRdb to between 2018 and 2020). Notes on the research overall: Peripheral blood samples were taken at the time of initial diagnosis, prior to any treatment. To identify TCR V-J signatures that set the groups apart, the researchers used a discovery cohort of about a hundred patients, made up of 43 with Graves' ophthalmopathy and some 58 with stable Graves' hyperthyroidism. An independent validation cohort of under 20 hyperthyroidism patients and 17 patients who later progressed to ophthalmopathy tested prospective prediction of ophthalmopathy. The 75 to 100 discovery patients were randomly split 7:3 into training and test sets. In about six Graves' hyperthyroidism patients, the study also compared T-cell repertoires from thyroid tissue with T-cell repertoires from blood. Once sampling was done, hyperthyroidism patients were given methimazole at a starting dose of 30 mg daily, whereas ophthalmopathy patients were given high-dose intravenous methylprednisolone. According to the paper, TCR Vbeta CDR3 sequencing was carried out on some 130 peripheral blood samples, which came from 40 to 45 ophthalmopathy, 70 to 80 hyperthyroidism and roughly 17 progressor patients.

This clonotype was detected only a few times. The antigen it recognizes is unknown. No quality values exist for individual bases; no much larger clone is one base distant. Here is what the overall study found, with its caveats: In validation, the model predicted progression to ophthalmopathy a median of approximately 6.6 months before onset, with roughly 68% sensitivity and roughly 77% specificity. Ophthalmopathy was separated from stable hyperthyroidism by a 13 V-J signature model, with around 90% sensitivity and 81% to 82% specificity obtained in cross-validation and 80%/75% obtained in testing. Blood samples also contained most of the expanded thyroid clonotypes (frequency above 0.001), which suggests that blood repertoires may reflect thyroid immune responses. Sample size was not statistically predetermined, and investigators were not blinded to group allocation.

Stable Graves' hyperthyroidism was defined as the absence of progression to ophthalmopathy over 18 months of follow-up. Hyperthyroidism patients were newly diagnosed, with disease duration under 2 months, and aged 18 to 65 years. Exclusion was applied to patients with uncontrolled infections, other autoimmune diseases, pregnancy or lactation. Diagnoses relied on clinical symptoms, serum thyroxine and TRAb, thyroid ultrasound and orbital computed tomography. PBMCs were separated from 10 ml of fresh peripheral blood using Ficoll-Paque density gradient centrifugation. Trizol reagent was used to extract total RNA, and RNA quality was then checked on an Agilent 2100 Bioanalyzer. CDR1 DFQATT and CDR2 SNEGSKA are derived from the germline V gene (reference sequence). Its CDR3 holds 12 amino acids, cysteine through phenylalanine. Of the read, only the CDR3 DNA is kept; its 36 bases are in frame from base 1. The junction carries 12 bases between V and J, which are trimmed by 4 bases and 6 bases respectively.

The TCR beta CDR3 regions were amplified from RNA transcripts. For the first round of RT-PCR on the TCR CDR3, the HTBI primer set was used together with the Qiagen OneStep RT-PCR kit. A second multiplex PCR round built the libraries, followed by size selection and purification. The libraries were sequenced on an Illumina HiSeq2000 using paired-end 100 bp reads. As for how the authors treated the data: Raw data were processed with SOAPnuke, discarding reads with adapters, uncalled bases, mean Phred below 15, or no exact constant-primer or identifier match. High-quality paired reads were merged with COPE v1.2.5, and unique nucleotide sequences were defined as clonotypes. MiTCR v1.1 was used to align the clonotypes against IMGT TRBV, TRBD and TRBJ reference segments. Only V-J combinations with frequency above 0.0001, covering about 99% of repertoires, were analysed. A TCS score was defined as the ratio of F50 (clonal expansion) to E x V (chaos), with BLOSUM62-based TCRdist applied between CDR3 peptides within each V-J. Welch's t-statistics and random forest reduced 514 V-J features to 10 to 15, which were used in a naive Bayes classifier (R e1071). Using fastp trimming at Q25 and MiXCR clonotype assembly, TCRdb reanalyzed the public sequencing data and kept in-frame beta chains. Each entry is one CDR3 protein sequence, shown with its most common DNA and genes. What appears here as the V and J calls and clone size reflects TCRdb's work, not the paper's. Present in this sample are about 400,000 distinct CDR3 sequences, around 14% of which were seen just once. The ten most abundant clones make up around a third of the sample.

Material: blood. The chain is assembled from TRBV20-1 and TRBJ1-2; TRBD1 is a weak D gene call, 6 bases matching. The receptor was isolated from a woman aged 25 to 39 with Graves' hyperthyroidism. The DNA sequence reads TGCAGTGCTATACAGGGTGACAATGGCTACACCTTC. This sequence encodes CSAIQGDNGYTF.